The T cell receptor (beta chain) described here comes from a study of cytomegalovirus exposure and HLA in healthy donors. Study details: Within an early data release were about 80 million unique TCRs drawn from HLA-typed donors. Membership in the Caucasian-associated ancestry cluster was found for around four fifths of 300 to 400 genotyped donors.

Remarks on this clone: What it binds is not known.

V dropped 4 bases and J dropped 4; count of bases not matched to a gene: 7. Germline-derived CDR1 and CDR2 are MNHNS and SASEGT. CDR3 size: 14 residues. The PCR used 60 Vbeta and 13 Jbeta primers. The method was immunoSEQ multiplex PCR; TCRdb's version includes in-frame clones alone and lacks a portion of them. The sample contains around 110,000 clones, about four fifths of which appear only once. Overall study results and limits: Later work found that TCR association rates differed between HLA loci; DRB1 had the most and HLA-C the fewest. The authors excluded some V segments, including TRBV6-2 and TRBV6-3, as indistinguishable.

The clonotype was recovered from a woman younger than 45 in good health and CMV-seronegative. V is TRBV6-1 and J is TRBJ2-7; TRBD1 matches 7 bases. The sample was PBMCs. The CDR3 DNA is TGTGCCAGCAGTGGAGGGACAGTGGCTTACGAGCAGTACTTC. Translating it yields CASSGGTVAYEQYF.